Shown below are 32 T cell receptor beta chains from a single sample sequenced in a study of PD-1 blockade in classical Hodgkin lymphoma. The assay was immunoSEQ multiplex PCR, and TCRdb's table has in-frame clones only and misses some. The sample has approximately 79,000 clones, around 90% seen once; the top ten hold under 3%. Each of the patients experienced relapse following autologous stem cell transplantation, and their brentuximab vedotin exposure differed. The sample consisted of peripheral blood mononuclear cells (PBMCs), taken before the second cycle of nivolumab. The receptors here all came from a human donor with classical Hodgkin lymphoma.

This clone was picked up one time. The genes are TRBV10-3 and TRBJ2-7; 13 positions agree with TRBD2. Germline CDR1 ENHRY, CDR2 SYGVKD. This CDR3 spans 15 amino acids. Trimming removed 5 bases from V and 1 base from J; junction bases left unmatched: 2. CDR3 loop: CAISRTSGSSYEQYF. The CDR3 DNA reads TGTGCCATCAGTCGGACTAGCGGGAGTTCCTACGAGCAGTACTTC.

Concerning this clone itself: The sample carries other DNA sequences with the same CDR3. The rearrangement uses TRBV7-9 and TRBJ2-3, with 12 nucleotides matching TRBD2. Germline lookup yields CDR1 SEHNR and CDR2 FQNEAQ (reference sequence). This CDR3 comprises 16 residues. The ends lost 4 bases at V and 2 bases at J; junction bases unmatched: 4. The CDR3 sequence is CASSSGLAGNTDTQYF. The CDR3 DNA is TGTGCCAGCAGCTCCGGACTAGCGGGGAACACAGATACGCAGTATTTT.

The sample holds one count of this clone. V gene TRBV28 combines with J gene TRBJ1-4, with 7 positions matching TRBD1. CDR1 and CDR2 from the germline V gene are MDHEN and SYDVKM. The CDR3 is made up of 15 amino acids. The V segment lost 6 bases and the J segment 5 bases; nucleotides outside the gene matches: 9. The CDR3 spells CASRRYRGLNEKLFF. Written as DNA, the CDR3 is TGTGCCAGCAGAAGATACAGGGGCCTAAATGAAAAACTGTTTTTT.

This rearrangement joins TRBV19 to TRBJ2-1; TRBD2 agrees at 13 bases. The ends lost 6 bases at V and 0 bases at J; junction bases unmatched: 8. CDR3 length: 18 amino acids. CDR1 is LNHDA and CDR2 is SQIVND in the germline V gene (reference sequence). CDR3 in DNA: TGTGCCAGTAGCAAAACTAGCGGGAGGGCCCCCTCCTACAATGAGCAGTTCTTC. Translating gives CASSKTSGRAPSYNEQFF.

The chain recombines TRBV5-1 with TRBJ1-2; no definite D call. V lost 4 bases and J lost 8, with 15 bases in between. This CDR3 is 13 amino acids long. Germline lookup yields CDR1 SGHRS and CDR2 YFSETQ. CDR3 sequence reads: CASSPGREWGYTF. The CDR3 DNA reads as TGCGCCAGCAGCCCTGGGAGGGAATGGGGCTACACCTTC.

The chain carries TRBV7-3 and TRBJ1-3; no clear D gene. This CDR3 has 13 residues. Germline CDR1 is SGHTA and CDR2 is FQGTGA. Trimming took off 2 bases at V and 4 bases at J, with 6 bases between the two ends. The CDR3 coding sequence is TGTGCCAGCAGCTTAGTTCCCGGAAACACCATATATTTT. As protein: CASSLVPGNTIYF.

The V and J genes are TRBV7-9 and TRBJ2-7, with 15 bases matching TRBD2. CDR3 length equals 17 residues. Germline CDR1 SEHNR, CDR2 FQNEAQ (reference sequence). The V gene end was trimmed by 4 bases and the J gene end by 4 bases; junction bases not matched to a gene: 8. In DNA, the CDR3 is TGTGCCAGCAGCTGGACTAGCGGGAGGGCCTTTACATACGAGCAGTACTTC. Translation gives CASSWTSGRAFTYEQYF. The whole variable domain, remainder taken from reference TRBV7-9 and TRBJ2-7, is DTGVSQNPRHKITKRGQNVTFRCDPISEHNRLYWYRQTLGQGPEFLTYFQNEAQLEKSRLLSDRFSAERPKGSFSTLEIQRTEQGDSAMYLCASSWTSGRAFTYEQYFGPGTRLTVT.

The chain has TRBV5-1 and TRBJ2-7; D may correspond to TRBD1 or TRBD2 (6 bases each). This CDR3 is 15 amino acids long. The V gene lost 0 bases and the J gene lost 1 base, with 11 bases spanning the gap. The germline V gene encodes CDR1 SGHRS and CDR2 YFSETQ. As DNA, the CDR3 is TGCGCCAGCAGCTTGGTCGGGGGCAGGTCCTACGAGCAGTACTTC. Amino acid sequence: CASSLVGGRSYEQYF.

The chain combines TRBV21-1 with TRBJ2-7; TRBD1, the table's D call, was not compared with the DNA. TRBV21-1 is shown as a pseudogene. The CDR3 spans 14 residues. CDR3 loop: CASSKSRAAYEQYF. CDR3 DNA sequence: TGTGCCAGCAGCAAATCCAGGGCTGCCTACGAGCAGTACTTC.

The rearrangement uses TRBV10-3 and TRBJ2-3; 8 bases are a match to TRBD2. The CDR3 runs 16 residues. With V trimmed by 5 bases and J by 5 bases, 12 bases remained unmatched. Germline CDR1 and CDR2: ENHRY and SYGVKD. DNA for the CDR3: TGTGCCATCAGTATCAAAGCGGGAGCGGACAAAGATACGCAGTATTTT. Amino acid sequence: CAISIKAGADKDTQYF.

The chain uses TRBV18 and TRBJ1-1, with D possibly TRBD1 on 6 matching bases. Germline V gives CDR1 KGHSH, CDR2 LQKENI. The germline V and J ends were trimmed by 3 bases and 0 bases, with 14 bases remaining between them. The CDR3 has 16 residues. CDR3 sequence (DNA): TGTGCCAGCTCACCCTTACAGGGTACGATGAACACTGAAGCTTTCTTT. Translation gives CASSPLQGTMNTEAFF.

CDR3 protein: CAWSAGGAKTQYF. The CDR3 nucleotides are TGTGCCTGGAGTGCGGGGGGGGCGAAGACCCAGTACTTC. The chain employs TRBV30 and TRBJ2-5; TRBD2 matches 8 bases. Germline V gene lookup returns CDR1 GTSNPN and CDR2 SVGIG (reference sequence). The CDR3 sequence is 13 residues long. J lost 6 bases, V lost 1 base, and 4 bases had no gene match.

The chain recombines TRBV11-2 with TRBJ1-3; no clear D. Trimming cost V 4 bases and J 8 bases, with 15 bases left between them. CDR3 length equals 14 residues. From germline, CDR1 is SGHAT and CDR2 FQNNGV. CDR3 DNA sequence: TGTGCCAGCAGCTCGGGCCAGACGTGGGACACCATATATTTT. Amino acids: CASSSGQTWDTIYF. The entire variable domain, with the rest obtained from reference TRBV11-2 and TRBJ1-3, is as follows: EAGVAQSPRYKIIEKRQSVAFWCNPISGHATLYWYQQILGQGPKLLIQFQNNGVVDDSQLPKDRFSAERLKGVDSTLKIQPAKLEDSAVYLCASSSGQTWDTIYFGEGSWLTVV.

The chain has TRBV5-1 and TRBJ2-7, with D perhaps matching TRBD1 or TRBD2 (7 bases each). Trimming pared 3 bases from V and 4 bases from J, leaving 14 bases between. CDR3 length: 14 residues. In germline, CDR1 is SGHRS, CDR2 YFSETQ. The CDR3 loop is CASSSGTAGYEQYF. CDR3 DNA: TGCGCCAGCAGCTCCGGGACAGCGGGGTACGAGCAGTACTTC.

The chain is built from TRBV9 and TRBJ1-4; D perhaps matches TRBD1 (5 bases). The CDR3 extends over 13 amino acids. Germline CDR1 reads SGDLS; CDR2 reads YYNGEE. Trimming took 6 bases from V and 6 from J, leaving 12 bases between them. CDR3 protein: CASNSGTHEKLFF. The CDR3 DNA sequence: TGTGCCAGCAATTCCGGGACTCATGAAAAACTGTTTTTT.

CDR3 residues: CASSLDGGNTGELFF. CDR3 nucleotides: TGTGCCAGCAGCTTGGATGGGGGAAACACCGGGGAGCTGTTTTTT. The chain links TRBV5-4 to TRBJ2-2; D tentatively reads TRBD1 or TRBD2 (5 bases each). V was pared by 0 bases and J by 2 bases, with 8 bases between. Germline V CDR1 and CDR2: SGHNT, YYREEE (reference sequence). The CDR3 loop spans 15 amino acids.

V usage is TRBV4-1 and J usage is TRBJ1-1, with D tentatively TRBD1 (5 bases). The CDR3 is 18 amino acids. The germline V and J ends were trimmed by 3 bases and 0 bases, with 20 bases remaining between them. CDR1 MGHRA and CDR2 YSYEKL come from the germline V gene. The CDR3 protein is CASSQSGGGSHMNTEAFF. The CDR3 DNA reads TGCGCCAGCAGCCAGAGTGGCGGGGGTTCTCACATGAACACTGAAGCTTTCTTT.

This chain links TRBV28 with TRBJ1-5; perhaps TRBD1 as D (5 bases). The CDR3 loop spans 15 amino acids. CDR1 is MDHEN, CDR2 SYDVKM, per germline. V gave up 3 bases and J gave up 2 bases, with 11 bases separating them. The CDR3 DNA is TGTGCCAGCAGTTTTCTCAGGGTAGGCAATCAGCCCCAGCATTTT. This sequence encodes CASSFLRVGNQPQHF.

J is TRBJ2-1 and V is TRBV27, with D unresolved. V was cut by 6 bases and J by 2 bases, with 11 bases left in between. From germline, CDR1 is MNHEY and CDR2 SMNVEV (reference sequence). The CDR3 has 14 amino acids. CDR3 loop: CASRENIPYNEQFF. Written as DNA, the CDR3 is TGTGCCAGCAGGGAGAACATACCCTACAATGAGCAGTTCTTC.

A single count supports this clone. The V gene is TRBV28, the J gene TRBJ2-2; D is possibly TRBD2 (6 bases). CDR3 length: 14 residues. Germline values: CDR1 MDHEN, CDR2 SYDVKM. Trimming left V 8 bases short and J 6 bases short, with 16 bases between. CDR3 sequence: CASGRLVNPGELFF. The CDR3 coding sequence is TGTGCCAGCGGTAGACTAGTCAATCCCGGGGAGCTGTTTTTT.

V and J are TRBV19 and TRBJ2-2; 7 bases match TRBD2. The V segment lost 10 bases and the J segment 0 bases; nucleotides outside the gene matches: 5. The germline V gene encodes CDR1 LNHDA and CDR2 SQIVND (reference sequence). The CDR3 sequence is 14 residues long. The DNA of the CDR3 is TGTGCCATTAGGGGACTACCGAACACCGGGGAGCTGTTTTTT. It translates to CAIRGLPNTGELFF. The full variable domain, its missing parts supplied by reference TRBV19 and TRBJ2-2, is DGGITQSPKYLFRKEGQNVTLSCEQNLNHDAMYWYRQDPGQGLRLIYYSQIVNDFQKGDIAEGYSVSREKKESFPLTVTSAQKNPTAFYLCAIRGLPNTGELFFGEGSRLTVL.

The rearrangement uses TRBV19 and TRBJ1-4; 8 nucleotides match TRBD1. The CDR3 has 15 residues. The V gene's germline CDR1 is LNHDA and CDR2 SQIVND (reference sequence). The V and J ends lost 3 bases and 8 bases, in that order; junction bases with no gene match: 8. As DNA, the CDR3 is TGTGCCAGTAGTATCTCAGGACAGGGTGGCGAAAAACTGTTTTTT. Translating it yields CASSISGQGGEKLFF.

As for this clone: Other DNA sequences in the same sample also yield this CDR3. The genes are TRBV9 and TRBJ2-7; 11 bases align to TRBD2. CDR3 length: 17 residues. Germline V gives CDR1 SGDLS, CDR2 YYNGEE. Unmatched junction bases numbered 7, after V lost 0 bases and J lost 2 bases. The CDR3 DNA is TGTGCCAGCAGCGTAGGGGGTTTAGCGGGAGGGACCTACGAGCAGTACTTC. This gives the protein CASSVGGLAGGTYEQYF.

The CDR3 sequence is CASSSKSGVSPDGYTF. CDR3 DNA sequence: TGTGCCAGCAGTTCTAAAAGCGGGGTTAGTCCGGATGGCTACACCTTC. This sequence joins TRBV6-6 and TRBJ1-2; no definite D call. Germline lookup yields CDR1 MNHNY and CDR2 SVGAGI (reference sequence). Deletions cut 4 bases from V and 6 bases from J, with 21 bases between. The CDR3 length is 16 residues.

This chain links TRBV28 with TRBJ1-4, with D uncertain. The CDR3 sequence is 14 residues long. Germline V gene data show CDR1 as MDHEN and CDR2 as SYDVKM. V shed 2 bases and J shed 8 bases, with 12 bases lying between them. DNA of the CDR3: TGTGCCAGCAGTTTACCGGGGATGGGGGAAAAACTGTTTTTT. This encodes CASSLPGMGEKLFF.

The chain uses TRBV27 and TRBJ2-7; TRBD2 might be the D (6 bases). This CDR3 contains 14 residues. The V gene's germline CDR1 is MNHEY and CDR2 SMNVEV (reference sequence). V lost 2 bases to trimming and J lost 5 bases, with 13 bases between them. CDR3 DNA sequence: TGTGCCAGCAGTTTAGCCGGGGGTTTCAACGAGCAGTACTTC. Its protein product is CASSLAGGFNEQYF.

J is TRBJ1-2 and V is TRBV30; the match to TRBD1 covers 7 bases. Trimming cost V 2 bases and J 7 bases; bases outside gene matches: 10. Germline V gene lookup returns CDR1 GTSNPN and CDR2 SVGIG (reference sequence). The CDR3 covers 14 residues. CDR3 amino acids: CAWSQGVEESGYTF. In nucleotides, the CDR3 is TGTGCCTGGAGTCAGGGGGTTGAAGAGTCTGGCTACACCTTC. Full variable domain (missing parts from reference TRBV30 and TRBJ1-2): SQTIHQWPATLVQPVGSPLSLECTVEGTSNPNLYWYRQAAGRGLQLLFYSVGIGQISSEVPQNLSASRPQDRQFILSSKKLLLSDSGFYLCAWSQGVEESGYTFGSGTRLTVV.

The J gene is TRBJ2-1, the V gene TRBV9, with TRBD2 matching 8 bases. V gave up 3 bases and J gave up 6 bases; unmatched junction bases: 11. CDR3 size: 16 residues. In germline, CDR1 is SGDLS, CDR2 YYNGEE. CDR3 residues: CASSGRLAIKGNEQFF. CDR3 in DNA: TGTGCCAGCAGCGGTAGACTAGCGATCAAGGGCAATGAGCAGTTCTTC.

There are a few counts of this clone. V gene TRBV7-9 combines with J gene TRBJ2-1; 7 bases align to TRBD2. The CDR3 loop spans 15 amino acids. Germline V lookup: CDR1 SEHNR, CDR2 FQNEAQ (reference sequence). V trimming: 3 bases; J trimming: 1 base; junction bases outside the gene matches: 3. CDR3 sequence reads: CASSFHSGSYNEQFF. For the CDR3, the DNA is TGTGCCAGCAGCTTTCATAGCGGGTCCTACAATGAGCAGTTCTTC.

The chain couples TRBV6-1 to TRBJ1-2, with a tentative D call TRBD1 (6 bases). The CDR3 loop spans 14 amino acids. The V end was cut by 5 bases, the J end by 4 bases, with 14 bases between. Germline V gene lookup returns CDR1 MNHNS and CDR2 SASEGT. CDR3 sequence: CASSTWTERYGYTF. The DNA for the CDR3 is TGTGCCAGCAGTACCTGGACAGAACGCTATGGCTACACCTTC.

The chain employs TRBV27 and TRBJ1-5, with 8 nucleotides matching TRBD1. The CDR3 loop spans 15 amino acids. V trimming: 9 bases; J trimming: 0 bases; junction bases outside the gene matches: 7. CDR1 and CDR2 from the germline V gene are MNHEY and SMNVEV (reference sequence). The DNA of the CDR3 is TGTGCCAGTTGGACAGGGTGGGATAGCAATCAGCCCCAGCATTTT. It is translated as CASWTGWDSNQPQHF.

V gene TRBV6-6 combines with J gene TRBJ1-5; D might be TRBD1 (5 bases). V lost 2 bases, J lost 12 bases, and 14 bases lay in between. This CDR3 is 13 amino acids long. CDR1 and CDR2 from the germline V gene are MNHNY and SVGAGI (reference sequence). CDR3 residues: CASSYGPAQGQHF. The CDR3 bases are TGTGCCAGCAGTTACGGGCCCGCTCAGGGCCAGCATTTT.